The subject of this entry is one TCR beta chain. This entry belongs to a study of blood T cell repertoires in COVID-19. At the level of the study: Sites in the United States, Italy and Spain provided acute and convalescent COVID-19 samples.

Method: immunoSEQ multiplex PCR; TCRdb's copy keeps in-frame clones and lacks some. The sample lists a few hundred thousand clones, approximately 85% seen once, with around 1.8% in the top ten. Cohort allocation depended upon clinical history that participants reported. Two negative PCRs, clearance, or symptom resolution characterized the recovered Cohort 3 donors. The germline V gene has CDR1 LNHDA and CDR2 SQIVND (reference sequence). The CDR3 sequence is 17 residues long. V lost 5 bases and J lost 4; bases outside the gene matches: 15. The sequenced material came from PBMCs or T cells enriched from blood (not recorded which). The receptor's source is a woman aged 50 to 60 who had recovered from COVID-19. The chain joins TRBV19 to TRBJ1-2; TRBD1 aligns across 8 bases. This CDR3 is CASSFHRAGGAGYGYTF. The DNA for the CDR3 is TGTGCCAGTAGTTTTCATCGGGCAGGGGGCGCCGGCTATGGCTACACCTTC.